A single sample is the source of the 29 T cell receptor beta chains below, sequenced in a study of response to subunit inactivated influenza vaccine. TCRdb reanalysed the RT-PCR reads using MiXCR and keeps one entry per CDR3 protein. The sample yields 650,000 to 700,000 distinct CDR3 sequences, approximately 14% seen once. The sample here was PBMCs from blood, taken roughly 12 days after vaccination. The origin of the receptors is a man aged 50 to 59 who received an inactivated influenza vaccine.

The genes are TRBV24-1 and TRBJ2-1; the match to TRBD2 covers 11 bases. The V segment lost 3 bases and the J segment 5 bases; nucleotides outside the gene matches: 5. The CDR3 sequence is 16 residues long. Germline V gives CDR1 KGHDR, CDR2 SFDVKD. The DNA for the CDR3 is TGTGCCACCAGTGATCCAATAGCGGGAGGGGACAATGAGCAGTTCTTC. Translation gives CATSDPIAGGDNEQFF.

This clonotype was seen a few times. The V call is TRBV6-1, the J call TRBJ1-4; perhaps TRBD1 as D (5 bases). V dropped 5 bases and J dropped 14 bases, with 24 bases sitting between them. The length of the CDR3 is 15 residues. In germline, CDR1 is MNHNS, CDR2 SASEGT. The CDR3 coding sequence is TGTGCCAGCAGTAATCAAAGGGACTCCGTAAGAGGTCTGTTTTTT. It encodes CASSNQRDSVRGLFF.

This clonotype was seen a few times. This chain uses TRBV10-3 with TRBJ1-1, with D possibly matching TRBD1 (6 bases). This CDR3 spans 15 amino acids. In germline, CDR1 is ENHRY, CDR2 SYGVKD. Between the trimmed V and J ends, which lost 2 bases and 4 bases, there was a span of 14 bases. CDR3 region: CAISEQGPGGTEAFF. CDR3 DNA: TGTGCCATCAGTGAGCAGGGGCCCGGGGGCACTGAAGCTTTCTTT.

This clonotype was observed a handful of times. This chain uses TRBV6-5 with TRBJ2-7; D might be TRBD2 (6 bases). The V gene's germline CDR1 is MNHEY and CDR2 SVGAGI. V was pared by 2 bases and J by 1 base, with 12 bases between. There are 15 residues in the CDR3. The CDR3 reads CASSYESSDSYEQYF. The CDR3 DNA reads TGTGCCAGCAGTTACGAGTCTAGCGATTCCTACGAGCAGTACTTC.

V gene TRBV11-1 combines with J gene TRBJ2-6, with D maybe TRBD1 (6 bases). This CDR3 spans 18 amino acids. The germline V and J ends were trimmed by 8 bases and 0 bases, with 20 bases remaining between them. CDR1 and CDR2 from the germline V gene are SGHAT and FQDESV (reference sequence). CDR3 bases: TGTGCCAGCCACGGACAGACTCTTCAGCTCTCTGGGGCCAACGTCCTGACTTTC. It is translated as CASHGQTLQLSGANVLTF.

This clonotype was counted between two and nine times. The chain links TRBV29-1 to TRBJ1-2, with D uncertain. The V and J ends lost 4 bases and 1 base respectively, with 13 bases between them. This CDR3 contains 14 residues. Germline CDR1 reads SQVTM; CDR2 reads ANQGSEA. The CDR3 spells CSVVEGFVNYGYTF. For the CDR3, the DNA is TGCAGCGTTGTTGAAGGCTTCGTTAACTATGGCTACACCTTC.

This clonotype appeared a few times. CDR3 nucleotide sequence: TGTGCCAGCAGTATCGGGGCGGGAGGGTACCAAGAGACCCAGTACTTC. This translates into CASSIGAGGYQETQYF. The rearrangement uses TRBV6-1 and TRBJ2-5; 9 bases line up with TRBD2. V shed 5 bases and J 0 bases; nucleotides not matched to a gene: 7. Germline values: CDR1 MNHNS, CDR2 SASEGT. This CDR3 comprises 16 residues.

The gene calls are TRBV6-5 and TRBJ2-5, with D possibly matching TRBD2 (6 bases). CDR3 length: 15 amino acids. The germline CDR1 and CDR2 sequences are MNHEY and SVGAGI. Trimming removed 1 base from V and 4 bases from J, with 13 bases in between. The CDR3 is CASSYLGRAGETQYF. CDR3 in DNA: TGTGCCAGCAGTTACTTGGGGAGAGCGGGAGAGACCCAGTACTTC.

This clonotype was observed a handful of times. The V and J genes are TRBV6-1 and TRBJ2-1, with D perhaps TRBD1 or TRBD2 (5 bases each). This CDR3 has 14 amino acids. V lost 8 bases and J lost 6, with 17 bases in between. Germline assignment: CDR1 MNHNS and CDR2 SASEGT. CDR3 coding DNA: TGTGCCAGCGGCCCAGGGAGTTTGGGCAATGAGCAGTTCTTC. Its translation: CASGPGSLGNEQFF.

This clonotype has more than one count but fewer than ten. This chain joins TRBV27 and TRBJ2-1; D gene uncertain. Germline V gene sequence: CDR1 MNHEY, CDR2 SMNVEV (reference sequence). Between the trimmed V and J ends, which lost 5 bases and 6 bases, there was a span of 20 bases. The CDR3 covers 16 residues. The CDR3 nucleotides are TGTGCCAGCAGTACGGGTGGAACATTTCGTTCCAATGAGCAGTTCTTC. Its translation: CASSTGGTFRSNEQFF.

CDR3: CASSPPGPSEAFF. The CDR3 DNA follows: TGTGCCAGCTCACCGCCGGGACCCTCGGAAGCTTTCTTT. This sequence joins TRBV18 and TRBJ1-1, with D possibly TRBD1 on 5 matching bases. V lost 3 bases to trimming and J lost 8 bases, with 13 bases between them. Germline V gene sequence: CDR1 KGHSH, CDR2 LQKENI. The CDR3 consists of 13 residues. Drawing the rest from reference TRBV18 and TRBJ1-1, the complete variable domain is NAGVMQNPRHLVRRRGQEARLRCSPMKGHSHVYWYRQLPEEGLKFMVYLQKENIIDESGMPKERFSAEFPKEGPSILRIQQVVRGDSAAYFCASSPPGPSEAFFGQGTRLTVV.

To note about this clonotype: This could be a read error, since a much larger clone is one nucleotide away. V gene TRBV7-2 combines with J gene TRBJ2-3; no clear D. Looked up from germline, CDR1 is SGHTA and CDR2 is FQGNSA. The CDR3 is 14 amino acids. The CDR3 DNA reads as TGTGCCAGCAGCTTAGAGAGGAACACAGATACGCAGTCTTTT. Amino acids: CASSLERNTDTQSF. The entire variable domain, with the rest obtained from reference TRBV7-2 and TRBJ2-3, is as follows: GAGVSQSPSNKVTEKGKDVELRCDPISGHTALYWYRQSLGQGLEFLIYFQGNSAPDKSGLPSDRFSAERTGGSVSTLTIQRTQQEDSAVYLCASSLERNTDTQSFGPGTRLTVL.

A few counts support this clonotype. The V and J genes are TRBV20-1 and TRBJ2-3; 7 bases agree with TRBD2. Looked up from germline, CDR1 is DFQATT and CDR2 is SNEGSKA (reference sequence). There are 16 residues in the CDR3. J lost 2 bases, V lost 3 bases, and 11 bases had no gene match. The CDR3 reads CSARPLTRENTDTQYF. The CDR3 DNA sequence: TGCAGTGCTAGGCCGTTGACGCGGGAGAACACAGATACGCAGTATTTT.

This clonotype was observed a few times. This chain connects TRBV3-1 to TRBJ1-3; 8 bases are shared with TRBD1. The CDR3 has 16 residues. Germline V gene sequence: CDR1 LGHDT, CDR2 YNNKEL (reference sequence). V lost 0 bases and J lost 6; bases outside the gene matches: 7. Written as DNA, the CDR3 is TGTGCCAGCAGCCAAGACTACAGGGGGTGGGAAAACACCATATATTTT. This sequence encodes CASSQDYRGWENTIYF.

This clonotype was detected only a few times. The J gene is TRBJ2-6, the V gene TRBV9, with TRBD1 as a possible D gene (6 bases). Trimming removed 3 bases from V and 0 bases from J, with 16 bases in between. The germline gives CDR1 SGDLS, CDR2 YYNGEE. CDR3 length: 18 amino acids. The CDR3 region has the DNA TGTGCCAGCAGCGCACAACCAGGGGAATTCTCTGGGGCCAACGTCCTGACTTTC. Residues: CASSAQPGEFSGANVLTF.

This clonotype showed up many times. The CDR3 loop reads CASSPGTSGSNEQFF. The CDR3 bases are TGTGCCAGCAGTCCCGGGACTAGCGGGAGCAATGAGCAGTTCTTC. The rearrangement links TRBV12-3 or TRBV12-4 to TRBJ2-1; 14 nucleotides agree with TRBD2. The CDR3 length is 15 residues. V lost 5 bases, J lost 6 bases, and 3 bases stayed unmatched.

This clonotype was recorded a few times. This chain joins TRBV2 and TRBJ1-6; weak D call: TRBD1 (5 bases). Germline V gene data show CDR1 as SNHLY and CDR2 as FYNNEI. The CDR3 runs 16 residues. V shed 6 bases and J shed 9 bases, with 21 bases lying between them. This CDR3 is CASSLGGSKVSSPLHF. The DNA of the CDR3 is TGTGCCAGCAGCTTGGGGGGGTCGAAGGTGTCTTCACCCCTCCACTTT.

This chain connects TRBV27 to TRBJ2-7; D tentatively fits TRBD1 or TRBD2 (5 bases each). V gave up 10 bases and J gave up 4 bases, with 29 bases separating them. The CDR3 is 17 amino acids. Germline values: CDR1 MNHEY, CDR2 SMNVEV (reference sequence). CDR3 loop: CATRKPLRDPKAYEQYF. The CDR3, as DNA: TGTGCCACCCGTAAACCCCTTCGGGACCCGAAGGCTTACGAGCAGTACTTC.

This clonotype turned up a few times. The chain carries TRBV24-1 and TRBJ2-3; 9 bases are a match to TRBD2. V lost 9 bases, J lost 4 bases, and 10 bases stayed unmatched. Germline CDR1 is KGHDR and CDR2 is SFDVKD. This CDR3 spans 15 amino acids. CDR3 residues: CATRSGTSNADTQYF. Here the CDR3 DNA reads TGTGCCACCCGATCCGGGACTAGCAACGCAGATACGCAGTATTTT.

This clonotype was detected only a few times. This chain links TRBV13 with TRBJ2-1; 8 bases match TRBD2. The CDR3 covers 15 residues. With 5 bases clipped from V and 4 bases from J, the junction kept 7 bases outside the gene matches. Germline-derived CDR1 and CDR2 are PRHDT and FYEKMQ (reference sequence). CDR3 residues: CASSRPGLEYNEQFF. In DNA, the CDR3 is TGTGCCAGCAGCCGGCCGGGACTAGAGTACAATGAGCAGTTCTTC.

The chain has TRBV20-1 and TRBJ2-7; maybe TRBD2 (5 bases). In germline, CDR1 is DFQATT, CDR2 SNEGSKA (reference sequence). The germline V and J ends were trimmed by 6 bases and 7 bases, with 13 bases remaining between them. This CDR3 comprises 11 residues. CDR3 protein: CSARLAKEQYF. Here the CDR3 DNA reads TGCAGTGCCCGGCTAGCCAAGGAGCAGTACTTC.

This clonotype was seen only a few times. The rearrangement joins TRBV5-1 to TRBJ2-5; the D gene is possibly TRBD1 (5 bases). The CDR3 spans 13 residues. Germline V gives CDR1 SGHRS, CDR2 YFSETQ. V was pared by 5 bases and J by 3 bases, with 11 bases between. This CDR3 reads CASRSPGKETQYF. The DNA for the CDR3 is TGCGCCAGCAGAAGTCCAGGGAAAGAGACCCAGTACTTC.

The chain links TRBV20-1 to TRBJ2-1; TRBD2 matches at 8 bases. The germline V gene encodes CDR1 DFQATT and CDR2 SNEGSKA (reference sequence). The ends lost 6 bases at V and 9 bases at J; junction bases unmatched: 10. The CDR3 length is 13 residues. The CDR3 sequence: CSALTGLGSEQFF. The CDR3 DNA follows: TGCAGTGCGCTAACGGGACTAGGGAGTGAGCAGTTCTTC.

This chain links TRBV28 with TRBJ2-7, with 8 positions matching TRBD2. With 7 bases clipped from V and 4 bases from J, the junction kept 12 bases outside the gene matches. Per germline, CDR1 MDHEN and CDR2 SYDVKM. The CDR3 totals 15 residues. The CDR3 DNA follows: TGTGCCAGCAAACTTCCGGGAGGGCCGCGGTACGAGCAGTACTTC. Its translation is CASKLPGGPRYEQYF.

This clonotype has just a few counts. This sequence joins TRBV24-1 and TRBJ1-2, with D maybe TRBD1 (6 bases). There are 15 residues in the CDR3. Germline CDR1 reads KGHDR; CDR2 reads SFDVKD. V was clipped by 3 bases and J by 5 bases, with 15 bases between them. CDR3 in amino acids: CATSDPTTGAYGYTF. The CDR3 DNA is TGTGCCACCAGTGATCCGACGACAGGCGCGTATGGCTACACCTTC.

In this sample, this clonotype turned up a few times. This chain links TRBV7-9 with TRBJ1-3; D might be TRBD1 (5 bases). The ends were cut back, 1 base at V and 0 bases at J, with 10 bases in the middle. This CDR3 comprises 16 residues. Germline loops: CDR1 SEHNR, CDR2 FQNEAQ (reference sequence). CDR3 sequence: CASSLGRASSGNTIYF. Here the CDR3 DNA reads TGTGCCAGCAGCTTAGGCAGGGCGAGCTCTGGAAACACCATATATTTT. Looking up the rest from reference TRBV7-9 and TRBJ1-3 gives the full variable domain: DTGVSQNPRHKITKRGQNVTFRCDPISEHNRLYWYRQTLGQGPEFLTYFQNEAQLEKSRLLSDRFSAERPKGSFSTLEIQRTEQGDSAMYLCASSLGRASSGNTIYFGEGSWLTVV.

This clonotype was observed a handful of times. J is TRBJ1-1 and V is TRBV18, with D possibly being TRBD1 (5 bases). Trimming pared 5 bases from V and 5 bases from J, leaving 21 bases between. CDR1 and CDR2 from the germline V gene are KGHSH and LQKENI. CDR3 length: 16 amino acids. The CDR3 nucleotides read TGTGCCAGCTCATCACAGCGAGGCATTCAGGGAACTGAAGCTTTCTTT. Translating gives CASSSQRGIQGTEAFF. The complete variable domain, with remaining parts taken from reference TRBV18 and TRBJ1-1, reads NAGVMQNPRHLVRRRGQEARLRCSPMKGHSHVYWYRQLPEEGLKFMVYLQKENIIDESGMPKERFSAEFPKEGPSILRIQQVVRGDSAAYFCASSSQRGIQGTEAFFGQGTRLTVV.

This clonotype has only a few counts. This chain uses TRBV29-1 with TRBJ2-1; 7 nucleotides line up with TRBD2. Germline trimming cut 5 bases from V and 0 bases from J; bases unmatched to any gene: 4. This CDR3 contains 14 residues. Germline V CDR1 and CDR2: SQVTM, ANQGSEA. The CDR3 bases are TGCAGCGTTTTAGCGGGTGTCTCCTACAATGAGCAGTTCTTC. Translating it yields CSVLAGVSYNEQFF.

The gene calls are TRBV18 and TRBJ2-7; 7 nucleotides align to TRBD1. V dropped 3 bases and J dropped 3; count of bases not matched to a gene: 5. CDR3 length: 14 amino acids. Germline-derived CDR1 and CDR2 are KGHSH and LQKENI. CDR3 nucleotides: TGTGCCAGCTCACCCATCCGGGACAGCTACGAGCAGTACTTC. Translated: CASSPIRDSYEQYF.